A single sample is the source of the 6 T cell receptor beta chains below, sequenced in a study of T-cell memory formation after mild COVID-19. TCRdb re-analysed the 5' RACE reads in MiXCR, keeping a single row per CDR3 protein. The repertoire has 200,000 to 250,000 distinct CDR3 sequences, around 25% of them found once; the top ten carry about 10%. The sample taken for sequencing was PBMCs or a T cell subset sorted from them (not recorded which). The receptors were sampled from an adult woman who had mild COVID-19 (a few samples of this study predate the infection). Cell type and time point are not known.

This clonotype showed up just a few times. The chain combines TRBV5-1 with TRBJ1-6; D may be TRBD1 (6 bases). Trimming shortened V by 4 bases and J by 8 bases, and 19 bases separated the two germline ends. The germline gives CDR1 SGHRS, CDR2 YFSETQ. This CDR3 contains 16 residues. CDR3 nucleotides: TGCGCCAGCAGCCCCATCCGGGGGCGCGGAGATTCACCCCTCCACTTT. Translated, it gives CASSPIRGRGDSPLHF.

This clonotype was seen only a few times. The chain links TRBV7-8 to TRBJ2-2; D is possibly TRBD1 or TRBD2 (6 bases each). The CDR3 runs 14 residues. Germline assignment: CDR1 SGHVS and CDR2 FQNEAQ. Deletions cut 1 base from V and 6 bases from J, with 9 bases between. The CDR3 nucleotides are TGTGCCAGCAGCTTAGAAGGGGGGCCCGGGGAGCTGTTTTTT. Protein sequence: CASSLEGGPGELFF.

V gene TRBV29-1 combines with J gene TRBJ2-7; D is unresolved. V was pared by 2 bases and J by 3 bases, with 14 bases between. CDR1 and CDR2 (germline): SQVTM, ANQGSEA. The CDR3 totals 14 residues. CDR3: CSVEISDTNYEQYF. The CDR3 DNA is TGCAGCGTTGAAATCTCCGATACGAACTACGAGCAGTACTTC.

This chain uses TRBV4-3 with TRBJ2-1; D uncertain. The length of the CDR3 is 13 residues. Trimming cost V 5 bases and J 9 bases, with 14 bases left between them. Germline V gene sequence: CDR1 LGHNA, CDR2 YSLEER. CDR3 bases: TGCGCCAGCAGCGACCCCGTCTCGAGTGAGCAGTTCTTC. Its protein product is CASSDPVSSEQFF.

This clonotype was seen a handful of times. The chain links TRBV10-3 to TRBJ1-4, with a tentative D call TRBD1 (5 bases). This CDR3 comprises 13 residues. The ends were cut back, 8 bases at V and 8 bases at J, with 15 bases in the middle. CDR1 ENHRY and CDR2 SYGVKD come from the germline V gene. The CDR3 DNA reads TGTGCCATCGGGGGTCCCGGAACAGAAAAACTGTTTTTT. Protein product: CAIGGPGTEKLFF.

The table lists this clonotype with a few counts. The chain recombines TRBV7-2 with TRBJ2-3; D gene ambiguous. This CDR3 has 14 residues. Germline loops: CDR1 SGHTA, CDR2 FQGNSA. V lost 2 bases and J lost 4, with 10 bases in between. DNA for the CDR3: TGTGCCAGCAGCTTACAGTCCGGACCAGATACGCAGTATTTT. This sequence encodes CASSLQSGPDTQYF.